These 4 T cell receptor beta chains share one sample of origin, sequenced in a study of cytomegalovirus exposure and HLA in healthy donors. Both 60 Vbeta primers and 13 Jbeta primers went into the PCR. Libraries were prepared by immunoSEQ multiplex PCR; TCRdb keeps only in-frame clonotypes and omits some of them. Of some 98,000 clones in the sample, approximately 72% are singletons; the top ten hold approximately 9.9%. Sequenced input: PBMCs. The receptors here all came from a man between 18 and 35 years old in good health and CMV-seropositive.

This clone was found once. The CDR3 nucleotides are TGTGCCAGCAGCTCCAGGACAGGGCATTATAGCAATCAGCCCCAGCATTTT. Translating it yields CASSSRTGHYSNQPQHF. V and J are TRBV7-8 and TRBJ1-5, with 8 bases aligning to TRBD1. Looked up from germline, CDR1 is SGHVS and CDR2 is FQNEAQ. The ends lost 4 bases at V and 0 bases at J; junction bases unmatched: 8. The CDR3 loop spans 17 amino acids.

The chain has TRBV19 and TRBJ2-7; D gene uncertain. The germline V and J ends were trimmed by 2 bases and 1 base, with 6 bases remaining between them. The length of the CDR3 is 13 residues. CDR1 is LNHDA, CDR2 SQIVND, per germline (reference sequence). The CDR3 is CASSISRSYEQYF. The CDR3 DNA reads as TGTGCCAGTAGTATATCACGGTCCTACGAGCAGTACTTC.

The chain joins TRBV25-1 to TRBJ2-1, with 10 bases identical to TRBD2. CDR1 is MGHDK, CDR2 SYGVNS, per germline. V lost 4 bases, J lost 5 bases, and 8 bases stayed unmatched. This CDR3 region has 16 residues. As DNA, the CDR3 is TGTGCCAGCAGTGTGTGGAGCGGGGGGGCCCACAATGAGCAGTTCTTC. Its protein product is CASSVWSGGAHNEQFF.

This clone was seen a few times. This rearrangement joins TRBV28 to TRBJ1-1, with D perhaps TRBD1 (5 bases). With 6 bases removed from V and 6 bases from J, the gap between germline ends came to 14 bases. Per the germline V gene, CDR1 is MDHEN and CDR2 is SYDVKM. The CDR3 contains 13 residues. As DNA, the CDR3 is TGTGCCAGCAGGTTGGTCAAGGGGTCTGAAGCTTTCTTT. The encoded protein is CASRLVKGSEAFF.